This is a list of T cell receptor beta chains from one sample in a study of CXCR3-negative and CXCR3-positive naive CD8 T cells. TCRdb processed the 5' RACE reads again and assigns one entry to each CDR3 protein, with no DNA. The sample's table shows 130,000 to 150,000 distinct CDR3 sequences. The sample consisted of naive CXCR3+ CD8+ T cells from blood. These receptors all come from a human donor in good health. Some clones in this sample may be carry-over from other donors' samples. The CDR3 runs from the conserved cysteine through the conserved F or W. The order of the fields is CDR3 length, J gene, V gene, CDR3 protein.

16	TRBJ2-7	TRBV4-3	CASSQYLGGPSYEQYF
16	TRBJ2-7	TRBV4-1	CASSRIYRGRDGEQYF
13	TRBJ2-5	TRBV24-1	CATASRVGETQYF
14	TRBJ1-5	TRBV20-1	CSAPKDGWNQPQHF
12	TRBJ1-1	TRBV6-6	CASRPYRDEAFF
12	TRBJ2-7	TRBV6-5	CASSGQGHEQYF
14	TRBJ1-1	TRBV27	CASSSETGITEAFF
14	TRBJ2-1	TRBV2	CASSSGQLYNEQFF
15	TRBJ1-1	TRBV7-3	CASSLGTGYNTEAFF
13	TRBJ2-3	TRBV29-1	CSVRLAYTDTQYF
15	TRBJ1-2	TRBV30	CAWSVSWTDNYGYTF
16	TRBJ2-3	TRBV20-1	CSASPFGEGSTDTQYF
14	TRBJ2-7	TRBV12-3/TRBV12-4	CASSPGPTSYEQYF
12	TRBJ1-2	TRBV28	CASSLGQGDYTF
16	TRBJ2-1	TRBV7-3	CASSALLTPSYNEQFF
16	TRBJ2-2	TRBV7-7	CASSLGVGGNTGELFF
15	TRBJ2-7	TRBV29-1	CSVEFSDRGPYEQYF
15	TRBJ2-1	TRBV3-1	CASSRGLAGGNEQFF
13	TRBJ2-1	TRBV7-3	CASSRIIGDEQFF
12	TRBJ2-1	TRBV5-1	CASSLYGPEQFF
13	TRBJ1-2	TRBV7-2	CASSSTAFYGYTF
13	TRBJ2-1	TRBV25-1	CASSALTGAEQFF
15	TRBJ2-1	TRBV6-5	CASSPATPSYNEQFF
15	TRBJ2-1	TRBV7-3	CASSEQGGTYNEQFF
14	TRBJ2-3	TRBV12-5	CASGLSLNTDTQYF
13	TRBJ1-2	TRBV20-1	CSARSLDSYGYTF
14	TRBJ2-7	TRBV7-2	CASSYPGLAYEQYF
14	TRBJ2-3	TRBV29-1	CSVVGLAGTDTQYF
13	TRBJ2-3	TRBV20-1	CSATTSLTDTQYF
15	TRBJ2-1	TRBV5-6	CASSLRDRVYNEQFF
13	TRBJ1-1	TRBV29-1	CSVDRGTNTEAFF